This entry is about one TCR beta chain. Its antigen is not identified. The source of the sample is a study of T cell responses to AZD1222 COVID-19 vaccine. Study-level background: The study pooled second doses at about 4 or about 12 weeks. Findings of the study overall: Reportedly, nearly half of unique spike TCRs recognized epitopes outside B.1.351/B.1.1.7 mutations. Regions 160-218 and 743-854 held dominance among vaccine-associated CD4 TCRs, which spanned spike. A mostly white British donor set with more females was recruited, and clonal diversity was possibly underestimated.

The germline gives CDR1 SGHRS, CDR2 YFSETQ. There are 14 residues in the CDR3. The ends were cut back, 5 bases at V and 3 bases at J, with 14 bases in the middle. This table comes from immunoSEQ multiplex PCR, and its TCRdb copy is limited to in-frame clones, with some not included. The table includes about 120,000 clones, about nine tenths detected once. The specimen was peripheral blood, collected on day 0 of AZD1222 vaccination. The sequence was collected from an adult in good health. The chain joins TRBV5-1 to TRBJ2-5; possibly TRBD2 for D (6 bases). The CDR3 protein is CASSFTGEKETQYF. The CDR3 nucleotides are TGCGCCAGCAGTTTTACGGGGGAAAAAGAGACCCAGTACTTC.